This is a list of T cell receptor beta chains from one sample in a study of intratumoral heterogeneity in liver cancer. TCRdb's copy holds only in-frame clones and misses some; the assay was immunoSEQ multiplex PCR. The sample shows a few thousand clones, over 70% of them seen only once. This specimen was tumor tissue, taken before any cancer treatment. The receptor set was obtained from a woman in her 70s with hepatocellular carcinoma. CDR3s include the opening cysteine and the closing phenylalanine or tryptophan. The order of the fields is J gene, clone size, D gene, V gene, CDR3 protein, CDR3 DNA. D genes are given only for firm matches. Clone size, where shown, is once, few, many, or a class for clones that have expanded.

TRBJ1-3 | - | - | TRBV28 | CASIKNTIYF | TGTGCCAGCATAAAAAACACCATATATTTT
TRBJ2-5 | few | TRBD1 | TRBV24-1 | CATSDGTGGKETQYF | TGTGCCACCAGTGATGGGACAGGGGGAAAGGAGACCCAGTACTTC
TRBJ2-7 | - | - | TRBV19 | CASSIGAREIQPYEQYF | TGTGCCAGTAGTATAGGGGCCCGGGAGATACAACCCTACGAGCAGTACTTC
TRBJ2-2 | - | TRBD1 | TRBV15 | CATSSPYNRGRGGELFF | TGTGCCACCAGCAGCCCCTATAACAGGGGGCGAGGCGGGGAGCTGTTTTTT
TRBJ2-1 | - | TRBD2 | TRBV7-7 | CASSLVGPGTSGRNEQFF | TGTGCTAGCAGCTTAGTCGGCCCCGGGACTAGCGGGAGGAATGAGCAGTTCTTC
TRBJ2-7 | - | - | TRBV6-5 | CASTEGRGYEQYF | TGTGCCAGCACCGAAGGCCGGGGATACGAGCAGTACTTC
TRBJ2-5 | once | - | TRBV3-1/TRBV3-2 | CASSQSTQETQYF | TGTGCCAGCAGCCAGTCTACCCAAGAGACCCAGTACTTC
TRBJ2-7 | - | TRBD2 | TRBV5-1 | CASSPGSLAGDEQYF | TGCGCCAGCAGCCCCGGCAGTCTAGCGGGAGACGAGCAGTACTTC
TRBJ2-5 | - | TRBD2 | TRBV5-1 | CASSLVGSGSGETQYF | TGCGCCAGCAGCTTGGTTGGTAGCGGGAGCGGTGAGACCCAGTACTTC
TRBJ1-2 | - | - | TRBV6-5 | CASSSGGGRRYTF | TGTGCCAGCAGTTCCGGCGGGGGGCGCCGCTACACCTTC
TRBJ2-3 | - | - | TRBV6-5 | CASSYVPTDTQYF | TGTGCCAGCAGTTACGTACCCACAGATACGCAGTATTTT
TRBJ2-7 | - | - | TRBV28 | CASSSRTYEQYF | TGTGCCAGCAGTTCAAGGACCTACGAGCAGTACTTC
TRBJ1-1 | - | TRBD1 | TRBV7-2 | CASSLSPGTANTEAFF | TGTGCCAGCAGCTTATCCCCCGGGACAGCGAACACTGAAGCTTTCTTT
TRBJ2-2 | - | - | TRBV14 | CASSWRLPGTGELFF | TGTGCCAGCAGCTGGCGCCTCCCGGGTACCGGGGAGCTGTTTTTT
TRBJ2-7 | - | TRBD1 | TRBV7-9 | CASSPTGGRDEQYF | TGTGCCAGCAGCCCGACAGGGGGCCGAGACGAGCAGTACTTC
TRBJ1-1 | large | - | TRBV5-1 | CASSLSVGNTEAFF | TGCGCCAGCAGCTTGTCGGTTGGGAACACTGAAGCTTTCTTT
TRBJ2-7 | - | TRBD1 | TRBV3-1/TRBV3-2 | CASSDIGQASPYF | TGTGCCAGCAGCGATATCGGACAGGCCTCCCCGTACTTC
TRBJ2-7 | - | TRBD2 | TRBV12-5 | CASGSRLAGVMQYEQYF | TGTGCTAGTGGTTCGCGACTAGCGGGAGTGATGCAGTACGAGCAGTACTTC